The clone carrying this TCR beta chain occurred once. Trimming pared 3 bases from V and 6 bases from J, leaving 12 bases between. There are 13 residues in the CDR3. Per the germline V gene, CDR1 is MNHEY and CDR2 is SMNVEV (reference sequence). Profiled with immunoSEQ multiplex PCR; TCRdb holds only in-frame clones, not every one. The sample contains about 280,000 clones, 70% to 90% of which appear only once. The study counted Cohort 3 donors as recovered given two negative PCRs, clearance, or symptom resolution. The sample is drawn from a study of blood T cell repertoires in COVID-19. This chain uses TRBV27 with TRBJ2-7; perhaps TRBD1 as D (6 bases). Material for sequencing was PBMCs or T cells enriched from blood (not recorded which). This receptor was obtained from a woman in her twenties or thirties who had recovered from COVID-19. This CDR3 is CASSLTGSGEQYF. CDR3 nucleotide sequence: TGTGCCAGCAGTTTGACAGGTTCGGGCGAGCAGTACTTC.